The 27 T cell receptor beta chains below were found in one sample sequenced in a study of neurological immune-mediated disorders. TCRdb reprocessed the 5' RACE reads with MiXCR, giving one entry per CDR3 protein. The table has approximately 74,000 distinct CDR3 sequences, roughly 5% seen once; the top ten hold about 7.4%. Sequencing was done on a sample of PBMCs. The receptors shown here come from a man between 18 and 29 years old with multiple sclerosis.

The V call is TRBV5-5, the J call TRBJ1-5; no clear D gene. Per the germline V gene, CDR1 is SGHKS and CDR2 is YYEKEE (reference sequence). Between the trimmed V and J ends, which lost 1 base and 5 bases, there was a span of 13 bases. This CDR3 comprises 15 residues. The CDR3 sequence: CASSLFRHTDQPQHF. The CDR3 bases are TGTGCCAGCAGCTTGTTCCGACATACCGATCAGCCCCAGCATTTT.

This clonotype has just a few counts. At one end, the junction sequence differs from germline, possibly due to a read error. The gene calls are TRBV28 and TRBJ1-5, with D tentatively TRBD1 (6 bases). The CDR3 contains 14 residues. The germline V gene has CDR1 MDHEN and CDR2 SYDVKM. The DNA for the CDR3 is TGTGCCAGCAGCCGTGGGGGGGGCAATCAGCCCCAGAATTTT. It translates to CASSRGGGNQPQNF.

This clonotype was seen repeatedly, ten times or more. The J gene is TRBJ1-3, the V gene TRBV15; 8 bases are shared with TRBD1. Per the germline V gene, CDR1 is LNHNV and CDR2 is YYDKDF (reference sequence). The V segment lost 1 base and the J segment 2 bases; nucleotides outside the gene matches: 4. CDR3 length: 16 amino acids. The CDR3 loop is CATSRVATGAGNTIYF. For the CDR3, the DNA is TGTGCCACCAGCAGAGTAGCGACAGGGGCTGGAAACACCATATATTTT.

The V and J genes are TRBV6-6 and TRBJ2-7; 7 bases agree with TRBD2. V lost 2 bases to trimming and J lost 5 bases; unmatched junction nucleotides: 9. The CDR3 contains 15 residues. Germline assignment: CDR1 MNHNY and CDR2 SVGAGI (reference sequence). This CDR3 reads CASSYGRGRGDEQYF. CDR3 DNA: TGTGCCAGCAGTTACGGTCGGGGTCGGGGGGACGAGCAGTACTTC.

About this clonotype itself: This may stem from a read error, because a much larger clone lies one nucleotide away. The chain carries TRBV3-1 and TRBJ2-2; D may be TRBD1 or TRBD2 (5 bases each). Germline-derived CDR1 and CDR2 are LGHDT and YNNKEL (reference sequence). There are 12 residues in the CDR3. The germline V and J ends were trimmed by 6 bases and 6 bases, with 8 bases remaining between them. CDR3 sequence: CASRMGAGELFF. The CDR3 nucleotides are TGTGCCAGCAGGATGGGGGCCGGGGAGCTGTTTTTT.

This clonotype was seen repeatedly, ten times or more. This rearrangement joins TRBV7-9 to TRBJ1-1; D is uncertain. V lost 8 bases to trimming and J lost 1 base, with 11 bases between them. This CDR3 region has 13 residues. Germline V CDR1 and CDR2: SEHNR, FQNEAQ (reference sequence). CDR3 bases: TGTGCCAGCTTTGAACAGACGAACACTGAAGCTTTCTTT. Translated: CASFEQTNTEAFF.

Note on this clonotype: One junction end does not reproduce the germline sequence, and a read error may be involved. V is TRBV24-1 and J is TRBJ1-5, with D possibly TRBD1 on 5 matching bases. Per germline, CDR1 KGHDR and CDR2 SFDVKD. This CDR3 comprises 14 residues. CDR3 sequence (DNA): TGTGCCACCAGTGAGCCAGGGATAGGTCAGCCCCAGAATTTT. Its translation is CATSEPGIGQPQNF.

This clonotype was observed a few times. The chain employs TRBV4-3 and TRBJ2-1; D may match TRBD1 or TRBD2 (6 bases each). V was shortened by 0 bases and J by 2 bases, with 14 bases between the two germline ends. Germline loops: CDR1 LGHNA, CDR2 YSLEER. This CDR3 region has 17 residues. The DNA of the CDR3 is TGCGCCAGCAGCCAAGATCACGCGGGGACAACCTACAATGAGCAGTTCTTC. Translating it yields CASSQDHAGTTYNEQFF.

The table lists this clonotype with many counts. The chain carries TRBV29-1 and TRBJ2-7; TRBD1 or TRBD2 may be the D gene (5 bases each). Looked up from germline, CDR1 is SQVTM and CDR2 is ANQGSEA. The CDR3 has 17 residues. Trimming removed 1 base at V and 2 bases at J, with 21 bases between. The CDR3 bases are TGCAGCGTTGAAGTCTGGGGCTTGGGGGTTATGACCTACGAGCAGTACTTC. Its translation is CSVEVWGLGVMTYEQYF.

In regard to this clonotype: Compared with germline, one end of the junction differs, possibly owing to a read error. The chain joins TRBV3-1 to TRBJ1-5; D unclear. The CDR3 covers 13 residues. Germline-derived CDR1 and CDR2 are LGHDT and YNNKEL (reference sequence). The CDR3, as DNA: TGTGCCAGCAGCCAAATGGGGAATCAGCCCCAGAATTTT. Translating it yields CASSQMGNQPQNF.

This clonotype was counted many times. The chain recombines TRBV7-2 with TRBJ2-1; TRBD2 is a possible D gene (6 bases). Per germline, CDR1 SGHTA and CDR2 FQGNSA. The V end lost 0 bases, the J end lost 2 bases, and 8 bases lay between the germline ends. CDR3 length equals 15 residues. CDR3 in DNA: TGTGCCAGCAGCTTAGCACGCGGGACCTACAATGAGCAGTTCTTC. This sequence encodes CASSLARGTYNEQFF.

About this clonotype: Just one base apart from a much larger clone, this may be a read error. V is TRBV7-2 and J is TRBJ2-2; D is possibly TRBD1 (5 bases). There are 16 residues in the CDR3. Per germline, CDR1 SGHTA and CDR2 FQGNSA. CDR3 protein: CVSSKGRLSNTGELFF. As DNA, the CDR3 is TGTGTCAGCAGCAAGGGGCGTCTTTCGAACACCGGGGAGCTGTTTTTT.

This clonotype appeared a few times. The CDR3 sequence: CASSLSHLKQETQYF. The CDR3 DNA sequence: TGTGCCAGCAGCTTATCGCACTTAAAACAAGAGACCCAGTACTTC. The chain links TRBV11-2 to TRBJ2-5, with D hard to call. CDR1 is SGHAT and CDR2 is FQNNGV in the germline V gene. This CDR3 is built from 15 residues. V shed 2 bases and J shed 2 bases, with 12 bases lying between them.

This clonotype was observed many times. The chain uses TRBV9 and TRBJ2-2; 11 bases align to TRBD2. The V gene's germline CDR1 is SGDLS and CDR2 YYNGEE. The CDR3 spans 16 residues. V trimming: 4 bases; J trimming: 5 bases; junction bases outside the gene matches: 7. CDR3 amino acids: CASSKLAGVGTGELFF. The CDR3 DNA reads TGTGCCAGCAGCAAACTAGCGGGAGTGGGAACCGGGGAGCTGTTTTTT.

There are many counts of this clonotype. The rearrangement joins TRBV12-3 or TRBV12-4 to TRBJ2-1; D unresolved. The CDR3 runs 12 residues. V lost 5 bases and J 9 bases, leaving 11 bases between the germline ends. The CDR3: CASSVTVGEQFF. As DNA, the CDR3 is TGTGCCAGCAGTGTAACTGTGGGTGAGCAGTTCTTC.

At least ten counts were recorded for this clonotype. The V call is TRBV12-3 or TRBV12-4, the J call TRBJ1-1, with D possibly being TRBD1 (6 bases). The CDR3 runs 14 residues. The ends were cut back, 3 bases at V and 1 base at J, with 9 bases in the middle. The CDR3 coding sequence is TGTGCCAGCAGTTTCCAGGGGAAGAACACTGAAGCTTTCTTT. Translation: CASSFQGKNTEAFF.

This clonotype was counted ten times or more. The J gene is TRBJ2-7, the V gene TRBV12-3 or TRBV12-4; 9 bases are shared with TRBD2. With V trimmed by 2 bases and J by 6 bases, 8 bases remained unmatched. The CDR3 runs 15 residues. CDR3 DNA sequence: TGTGCCAGCAGTTTAACAGGGACTAGCCAGCGCGAGCAGTACTTC. This codes for CASSLTGTSQREQYF.

This clonotype showed up many times. This chain joins TRBV10-3 and TRBJ1-5; perhaps TRBD1 as D (6 bases). CDR3 size: 15 residues. Germline V CDR1 and CDR2: ENHRY, SYGVKD. With 2 bases removed from V and 3 bases from J, the gap between germline ends came to 11 bases. The CDR3 spells CAISEQGKDNQPQHF. The CDR3 coding sequence is TGTGCCATCAGTGAGCAGGGGAAAGACAATCAGCCCCAGCATTTT.

In this sample, this clonotype turned up many times. The chain combines TRBV6-4 with TRBJ2-1; D is perhaps TRBD2 (6 bases). This CDR3 spans 13 amino acids. With 3 bases removed from V and 3 bases from J, the gap between germline ends came to 6 bases. In germline, CDR1 is MRHNA, CDR2 SNTAGT. CDR3 sequence: CASSETSYNEQFF. In nucleotides, the CDR3 is TGTGCCAGCAGTGAGACTAGCTACAATGAGCAGTTCTTC.

This clonotype has at least ten counts. This sequence joins TRBV5-6 and TRBJ2-5, with a possible D match to TRBD2 (7 bases). Germline CDR1 SGHDT, CDR2 YYEEEE. This CDR3 spans 15 amino acids. The V end lost 0 bases, the J end lost 4 bases, and 13 bases lay between the germline ends. The CDR3, as DNA: TGTGCCAGCAGCTTGGGGTCGGGGGGCCTAGAGACCCAGTACTTC. This sequence encodes CASSLGSGGLETQYF.

The rearrangement uses TRBV7-6 and TRBJ2-2; D might be TRBD1 (6 bases). Deletions cut 2 bases from V and 1 base from J, with 17 bases between. The V gene's germline CDR1 is SGHVS and CDR2 FNYEAQ. The CDR3 length is 18 residues. This chain's CDR3 is CASSLRTMGALNTGELFF. The CDR3 nucleotides are TGTGCCAGCAGCTTAAGGACCATGGGGGCCCTGAACACCGGGGAGCTGTTTTTT.

In its sample, this clonotype was seen many times. The chain couples TRBV21-1 to TRBJ1-5; TRBD1 reflects the table's D call only, with no check against the DNA. TRBV21-1 is a recognized pseudogene. This CDR3 comprises 18 residues. The CDR3 is CASSKALRGTLGNQPQHF. CDR3 nucleotide sequence: TGTGCCAGCAGCAAAGCCCTACGCGGGACCCTGGGCAATCAGCCCCAGCATTTT.

This clonotype was found many times. The chain uses TRBV20-1 and TRBJ1-5; the D is unclear. Per germline, CDR1 DFQATT and CDR2 SNEGSKA (reference sequence). The CDR3 spans 12 residues. Trimming left V 0 bases short and J 4 bases short, with 4 bases between. CDR3 in amino acids: CSAREPNQPQHF. The CDR3 DNA sequence: TGCAGTGCTAGAGAACCTAATCAGCCCCAGCATTTT.

In this sample, this clonotype turned up many times. The chain links TRBV7-3 to TRBJ2-1, with unresolved D. From germline, CDR1 is SGHTA and CDR2 FQGTGA. The CDR3 has 15 amino acids. Deletions cut 2 bases from V and 5 bases from J, with 13 bases between. Written as DNA, the CDR3 is TGTGCCAGCAGCTTACTAGTATTAGCAAACAATGAGCAGTTCTTC. Protein sequence: CASSLLVLANNEQFF. Full variable domain (remainder filled in from reference TRBV7-3 and TRBJ2-1): GAGVSQTPSNKVTEKGKYVELRCDPISGHTALYWYRQSLGQGPEFLIYFQGTGAADDSGLPNDRFFAVRPEGSVSTLKIQRTERGDSAVYLCASSLLVLANNEQFFGPGTRLTVL.

This clonotype came up many times. The V gene is TRBV10-3, the J gene TRBJ2-7; 9 nucleotides match TRBD2. The CDR3 has 18 residues. V was clipped by 4 bases and J by 0 bases; unmatched bases: 13. The germline gives CDR1 ENHRY, CDR2 SYGVKD. The CDR3 region has the DNA TGTGCCATCAGTGCCCTAGCGCGGGGGGGATCAAGCTCCTACGAGCAGTACTTC. It is translated as CAISALARGGSSSYEQYF.

This chain uses TRBV5-1 with TRBJ2-2; tentative D call: TRBD2 (5 bases). V was pared by 5 bases and J by 0 bases, with 20 bases between. Per the germline V gene, CDR1 is SGHRS and CDR2 is YFSETQ. The CDR3 has 18 residues. CDR3 nucleotides: TGCGCCAGCAGTCGGGGTATCCCAAGGATTACGAACACCGGGGAGCTGTTTTTT. Translation: CASSRGIPRITNTGELFF.

This clonotype was seen at least ten times. The chain is built from TRBV24-1 and TRBJ2-1; D tentatively fits TRBD1 or TRBD2 (5 bases each). This CDR3 is built from 18 residues. Germline V gene lookup returns CDR1 KGHDR and CDR2 SFDVKD. Trimming stripped 3 bases from V and 10 bases from J, with 27 bases between. This CDR3 is CATSDRRLTGTGVGEQFF. The DNA for the CDR3 is TGTGCCACCAGTGATCGACGCCTAACCGGGACCGGGGTTGGGGAGCAGTTCTTC.